The 27 T cell receptor beta chains below all came from one sample that was sequenced in a study of T cells in Graves' hyperthyroidism and ophthalmopathy. Using RNA transcripts as the source, TCR beta CDR3 regions were amplified. Researchers ran a first-round RT-PCR on the TCR CDR3 using the HTBI primer set. TCRdb re-analysed the multiplex PCR reads in MiXCR, keeping a single row per CDR3 protein. The profile shows about 690,000 distinct CDR3 sequences, roughly 17% of them singletons. The sequenced material came from blood. The receptor source for this set is a man aged 45 to 65 with Graves' hyperthyroidism.

This clonotype was detected many times. V gene TRBV13 combines with J gene TRBJ2-7, with D possibly being TRBD1 or TRBD2 (5 bases each). This CDR3 is 18 amino acids long. Germline V lookup: CDR1 PRHDT, CDR2 FYEKMQ (reference sequence). Between the trimmed V and J ends, which lost 4 bases and 1 base, there was a span of 23 bases. The CDR3 nucleotides are TGTGCCAGCAGCTACTACCACAACCCGGGACCGAGATCCTACGAGCAGTACTTC. The encoded protein is CASSYYHNPGPRSYEQYF.

This clonotype was picked up many times. The chain employs TRBV27 and TRBJ2-5; D not resolved. CDR3 size: 13 residues. The germline V and J ends were trimmed by 3 bases and 1 base, with 6 bases remaining between them. Germline V gene data show CDR1 as MNHEY and CDR2 as SMNVEV (reference sequence). The CDR3 DNA sequence: TGTGCCAGCAGTTTCTCCCCCCAAGAGACCCAGTACTTC. Its translation: CASSFSPQETQYF.

This clonotype has at least ten counts. V and J are TRBV24-1 and TRBJ1-6; tentative D call: TRBD1 (6 bases). The germline V and J ends were trimmed by 7 bases and 8 bases, with 32 bases remaining between them. There are 20 residues in the CDR3. Looked up from germline, CDR1 is KGHDR and CDR2 is SFDVKD. Written as DNA, the CDR3 is TGTGCCACCAGCGCCAAAACGAAGGACAGTAATGCCCCGGAGGATTCACCCCTCCACTTT. This sequence encodes CATSAKTKDSNAPEDSPLHF.

This clonotype has at least ten counts. J is TRBJ1-3 and V is TRBV28; D gene ambiguous. Germline V CDR1 and CDR2: MDHEN, SYDVKM. Trimming left V 2 bases short and J 1 base short, with 6 bases between. The length of the CDR3 is 14 residues. CDR3 bases: TGTGCCAGCAGTTTACCCGTTTCTGGAAACACCATATATTTT. It codes for CASSLPVSGNTIYF.

The chain employs TRBV9 and TRBJ2-7; possibly TRBD1 for D (5 bases). CDR3 length equals 13 residues. The V gene's germline CDR1 is SGDLS and CDR2 YYNGEE. V lost 5 bases to trimming and J lost 2 bases, with 11 bases between them. CDR3 loop: CASSGQSTYEQYF. CDR3 nucleotide sequence: TGTGCCAGCAGTGGACAATCTACCTACGAGCAGTACTTC.

Note on this clonotype: Mismatch with germline at one junction end may stem from a read error. The rearrangement uses TRBV7-9 and TRBJ2-3, with D possibly matching TRBD2 (5 bases). CDR3 length equals 12 residues. Per the germline V gene, CDR1 is SEHNR and CDR2 is FQNEAQ (reference sequence). CDR3 in amino acids: CAGGSNTDTHYF. In DNA, the CDR3 is TGTGCCGGCGGGTCTAACACAGATACGCACTATTTT.

This clonotype was detected ten times or more. The genes are TRBV5-8 and TRBJ1-4, with 7 bases matching TRBD1. The germline CDR1 and CDR2 sequences are SGHTS and YDEGEE. V shed 0 bases and J 0 bases; nucleotides not matched to a gene: 2. The CDR3 contains 16 residues. The CDR3 DNA follows: TGTGCCAGCAGCTTGGGTACAGGGGCAACTAATGAAAAACTGTTTTTT. This sequence encodes CASSLGTGATNEKLFF.

This clonotype was recorded at least ten times. The chain recombines TRBV27 with TRBJ1-5; a weak D match, TRBD1 (5 bases). In germline, CDR1 is MNHEY, CDR2 SMNVEV (reference sequence). With 2 bases removed from V and 6 bases from J, the gap between germline ends came to 11 bases. The CDR3 has 14 amino acids. In DNA form, the CDR3 reads TGTGCCAGCAGTTTACAGGGAAATTTTCAGCCCCAGCATTTT. This gives the protein CASSLQGNFQPQHF.

This chain joins TRBV9 and TRBJ2-3; D remains unclear. CDR1 and CDR2 (germline): SGDLS, YYNGEE. Deletions cut 0 bases from V and 6 bases from J, with 11 bases between. CDR3 length: 14 residues. CDR3: CASSVEGFGDTQYF. The CDR3 nucleotides read TGTGCCAGCAGCGTAGAGGGATTTGGTGATACGCAGTATTTT.

This clonotype was counted many times. The chain recombines TRBV12-5 with TRBJ2-7; perhaps D is TRBD1 or TRBD2 (5 bases each). CDR1 and CDR2 from the germline V gene are LGHNT and FRNRAP. The CDR3 runs 16 residues. The V end lost 3 bases, the J end lost 4 bases, and 19 bases lay between the germline ends. The CDR3 loop reads CASGFSTGQGEYEQYF. The CDR3 DNA sequence: TGTGCTAGTGGTTTTTCTACGGGCCAGGGAGAGTACGAGCAGTACTTC.

This clonotype was found many times. This rearrangement joins TRBV20-1 to TRBJ2-7; 12 bases align to TRBD2. CDR1 DFQATT and CDR2 SNEGSKA come from the germline V gene (reference sequence). CDR3 length equals 14 residues. After removal of 4 bases from V and 2 bases from J, the junction contained 3 bases not matched to a gene. CDR3 protein: CSAITSGRTYEQYF. CDR3 coding DNA: TGCAGTGCTATTACTAGCGGGAGGACCTACGAGCAGTACTTC.

This clonotype has ten or more counts. This chain links TRBV12-3 or TRBV12-4 with TRBJ1-4; no definite D call. V was clipped by 7 bases and J by 0 bases, with 9 bases between them. This CDR3 is 14 amino acids long. DNA for the CDR3: TGTGCCAGCACCAGCCCGACAACTAATGAAAAACTGTTTTTT. As protein: CASTSPTTNEKLFF.

V is TRBV10-1 and J is TRBJ1-2; D ambiguous. V was clipped by 2 bases and J by 3 bases, with 7 bases between them. The CDR3 length is 13 residues. The germline V gene has CDR1 WNHNN and CDR2 SYGVQD (reference sequence). The CDR3 DNA is TGCGCCAGCAGTGAGAGGAGGGACTATGGCTACACCTTC. It translates to CASSERRDYGYTF.

In its sample, this clonotype was seen many times. This CDR3 reads CASSPTSPQGWGEQFF. Written as DNA, the CDR3 is TGTGCCAGCAGTCCGACTAGCCCACAGGGATGGGGTGAGCAGTTCTTC. The chain employs TRBV12-3 or TRBV12-4 and TRBJ2-1; TRBD2 is a possible D gene (7 bases). The ends were cut back, 5 bases at V and 9 bases at J, with 23 bases in the middle. The CDR3 covers 16 residues.

This clonotype has at least ten counts. This chain uses TRBV30 with TRBJ2-1; D remains unclear. The V gene lost 1 base and the J gene lost 2 bases, with 9 bases spanning the gap. Germline V gene sequence: CDR1 GTSNPN, CDR2 SVGIG (reference sequence). The CDR3 spans 14 residues. The CDR3 is CAWSAQLAYNEQFF. The CDR3 DNA is TGTGCCTGGAGTGCCCAGCTGGCCTACAATGAGCAGTTCTTC.

This CDR3 reads CASTRTGSERGMDTQYF. The CDR3 DNA sequence: TGCGCCAGCACAAGGACCGGGTCGGAGCGTGGGATGGATACGCAGTATTTT. The chain employs TRBV5-1 and TRBJ2-3; no reliable D call. From germline, CDR1 is SGHRS and CDR2 YFSETQ. With 6 bases removed from V and 6 bases from J, the gap between germline ends came to 26 bases. The CDR3 is 17 residues long.

This clonotype was recorded many times. J is TRBJ1-1 and V is TRBV2; D perhaps matches TRBD1 (5 bases). The germline V and J ends were trimmed by 0 bases and 5 bases, with 13 bases remaining between them. Germline-derived CDR1 and CDR2 are SNHLY and FYNNEI. The CDR3 consists of 15 residues. CDR3 in amino acids: CASSEALLGGTEAFF. CDR3 coding DNA: TGTGCCAGCAGTGAAGCGCTTCTGGGGGGGACTGAAGCTTTCTTT. Variable domain in full (rest from reference TRBV2 and TRBJ1-1): EPEVTQTPSHQVTQMGQEVILRCVPISNHLYFYWYRQILGQKVEFLVSFYNNEISEKSEIFDDQFSVERPDGSNFTLKIRSTKLEDSAMYFCASSEALLGGTEAFFGQGTRLTVV.

This clonotype was seen ten or more times. This chain uses TRBV20-1 with TRBJ1-1, with a tentative D call TRBD1 (5 bases). This CDR3 spans 12 amino acids. Germline values: CDR1 DFQATT, CDR2 SNEGSKA (reference sequence). V lost 0 bases to trimming and J lost 8 bases, with 10 bases between them. CDR3 coding DNA: TGCAGTGCTAGAGATCGACAGCCCGAAGCTTTCTTT. This sequence encodes CSARDRQPEAFF.

In regard to this clonotype: A much bigger clone sits one base away, suggesting this may be a read error. The genes are TRBV27 and TRBJ2-7; D unresolved. Between the trimmed V and J ends, which lost 8 bases and 6 bases, there was a span of 11 bases. The CDR3 has 11 amino acids. The germline CDR1 and CDR2 sequences are MNHEY and SMNVEV (reference sequence). CDR3: CASGWSGEQYF. The CDR3 region has the DNA TGTGCCAGCGGCTGGTCCGGCGAGCAGTACTTC.

This sequence joins TRBV7-2 and TRBJ2-3; the match to TRBD2 covers 9 bases. The CDR3 spans 15 residues. The germline V gene has CDR1 SGHTA and CDR2 FQGNSA. With V trimmed by 0 bases and J by 6 bases, 4 bases remained unmatched. The DNA of the CDR3 is TGTGCCAGCAGCTTAGCAGCTAGCGGGATTGATACGCAGTATTTT. This gives the protein CASSLAASGIDTQYF.

This clonotype was found a few times. The J gene is TRBJ2-7, the V gene TRBV27; weak D call: TRBD1 (6 bases). V lost 2 bases and J lost 0, with 14 bases in between. This CDR3 contains 16 residues. Germline V lookup: CDR1 MNHEY, CDR2 SMNVEV (reference sequence). CDR3 DNA sequence: TGTGCCAGCAGTTTAATCCGGGACAAGGGCTCCTACGAGCAGTACTTC. It is translated as CASSLIRDKGSYEQYF.

This clonotype was counted between two and nine times. The chain carries TRBV6-1 and TRBJ2-5; a possible D gene is TRBD1 (6 bases). The CDR3 is 15 amino acids. Germline assignment: CDR1 MNHNS and CDR2 SASEGT. The V end was cut by 3 bases, the J end by 2 bases, with 13 bases between. This CDR3 is CASSDVDRQQETQYF. The CDR3 DNA reads as TGTGCCAGCAGTGACGTGGACAGACAACAAGAGACCCAGTACTTC.

On this clonotype: This may come from a read error, since a much larger clone is one base off. The chain carries TRBV2 and TRBJ2-1, with a weak D call TRBD2 (5 bases). The V gene's germline CDR1 is SNHLY and CDR2 FYNNEI. Trimming stripped 4 bases from V and 9 bases from J, with 13 bases between. The CDR3 runs to 13 residues. The chain's CDR3 is CASSGMVGSEQFF. The CDR3 DNA reads as TGTGCCAGCAGTGGGATGGTGGGGAGTGAGCAGTTCTTC.

The chain has TRBV3-1 and TRBJ2-1; 13 bases match TRBD2. V dropped 4 bases and J dropped 7; count of bases not matched to a gene: 7. CDR1 and CDR2 from the germline V gene are LGHDT and YNNKEL (reference sequence). This CDR3 contains 16 residues. The CDR3 region has the DNA TGTGCCAGCAGCCCTATGACTAGCGGGAGGAGGAATGAGCAGTTCTTC. It is translated as CASSPMTSGRRNEQFF.

This clonotype showed up just a few times. The chain carries TRBV5-1 and TRBJ2-2; 10 bases line up with TRBD2. V shed 3 bases, J shed 4 bases, and the junction held 18 bases outside the gene matches. Germline V gene sequence: CDR1 SGHRS, CDR2 YFSETQ. This CDR3 is 20 amino acids long. DNA for the CDR3: TGCGCCAGCAGCTATTCCCCACTCGAAGTAGCGGGAGGCGGCACCGGGGAGCTGTTTTTT. Translation: CASSYSPLEVAGGGTGELFF.

This clonotype appeared a few times. The genes are TRBV6-2 or TRBV6-3 and TRBJ2-6; D possibly corresponds to TRBD2 (6 bases). CDR3 size: 16 residues. Germline V gene data show CDR1 as MNHEY and CDR2 as SVGEGT. Trimming took 6 bases from V and 4 from J, leaving 16 bases between them. The CDR3 spells CASSLDGTQGANVLTF. The CDR3 DNA sequence: TGTGCCAGCAGCCTAGACGGGACTCAGGGGGCCAACGTCCTGACTTTC.

To note about this clonotype: The junction and the germline gene differ at one end; a read error may be behind it. The chain employs TRBV5-1 and TRBJ1-4, with unresolved D. This CDR3 has 14 residues. CDR1 SGHRS and CDR2 YFSETQ come from the germline V gene. The CDR3: CARSLLATNEKLFF. CDR3 coding DNA: TGCGCCAGGAGCTTGCTTGCAACTAATGAAAAACTGTTTTTT.